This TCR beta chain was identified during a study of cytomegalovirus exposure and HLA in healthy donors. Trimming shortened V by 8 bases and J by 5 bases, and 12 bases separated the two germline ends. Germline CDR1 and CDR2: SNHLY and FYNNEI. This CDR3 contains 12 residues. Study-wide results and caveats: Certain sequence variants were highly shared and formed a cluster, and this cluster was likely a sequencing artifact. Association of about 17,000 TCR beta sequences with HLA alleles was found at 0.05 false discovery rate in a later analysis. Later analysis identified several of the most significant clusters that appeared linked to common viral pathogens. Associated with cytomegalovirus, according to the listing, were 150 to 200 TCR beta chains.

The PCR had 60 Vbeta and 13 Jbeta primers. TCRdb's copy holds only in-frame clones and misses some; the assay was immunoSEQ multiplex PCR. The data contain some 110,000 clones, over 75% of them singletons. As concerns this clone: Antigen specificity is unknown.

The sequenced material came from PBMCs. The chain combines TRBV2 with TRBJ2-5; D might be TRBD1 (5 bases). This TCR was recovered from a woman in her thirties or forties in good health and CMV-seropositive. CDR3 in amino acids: CASSQGAETQYF. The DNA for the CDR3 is TGTGCCAGCTCTCAGGGTGCCGAGACCCAGTACTTC.